This T cell receptor (beta chain) was identified in a study of T cells in Graves' hyperthyroidism and ophthalmopathy. The study's findings and limits: Median prediction lead before ophthalmopathy onset was 5 to 7.5 months with the model.

This clonotype was observed a handful of times. Its antigen is unidentified. Germline loops: CDR1 MDHEN, CDR2 SYDVKM. The CDR3 covers 13 residues. The ends were cut back, 6 bases at V and 2 bases at J, with 10 bases in the middle. Lactation, pregnancy, other autoimmune disease or uncontrolled infection led to exclusion of patients. Diagnoses were established using clinical symptoms, serum thyroxine and TRAb, thyroid ultrasound and orbital computed tomography. This sample holds PBMCs from under 11 ml fresh peripheral blood. Amplification of TCR beta CDR3 regions used RNA as the template. Initially, a first-round RT-PCR of the TCR CDR3 employed the HTBI primer set. Via MiXCR, TCRdb re-called the multiplex PCR reads, giving one row per CDR3 protein. This sample yields under 350,000 distinct CDR3 sequences, of which roughly 18% are seen a single time; about 49% belongs to the top ten.

V usage is TRBV28 and J usage is TRBJ1-2; D not certain. Sequencing was done on a sample of blood. The sequence was obtained from a woman aged 45-59 years with Graves' hyperthyroidism. CDR3 DNA sequence: TGTGCCAGCAGACCCCCCGGGAACTATGGCTACACCTTC. Translating it yields CASRPPGNYGYTF.